What follows describes a single T cell receptor (beta chain). This clone's antigen is unknown. Per-base quality was not reported, and no clone a single base away is much larger than it. From the germline V gene, CDR1 is SGHAT and CDR2 is FQNNGV. V is shortened by 4 bases, J by 3 bases, and the region joining them spans 5 bases. The CDR3 starts with the cysteine, ends with the phenylalanine, and has 12 residues. The DNA shown is the 36-base CDR3, in frame from base 1. The immunoSEQ Assay, a bias-controlled multiplex PCR, was used to amplify TCRbeta CDR3 regions from genomic DNA. For the original study's pipeline: Nucleated cell counts per sample were estimated from amplification of reference gene primers within the assay. To quantify the absolute abundance of each unique TCRbeta CDR3 rearrangement, sequence reads were collapsed and filtered. Productive Simpson clonality was computed per sample as the square root of Simpson's diversity index over productive rearrangements. TCRdb carries this immuneACCESS record with in-frame sequences only. Its versions omit some clonotypes, under half of them owing to an unresolved V gene in the studies checked, with the rest unexplained. V and J calls and clone size are copied from that table; D and trimming were computed from the DNA. Recorded for this sample are about 170,000 clones; about 85% of them occurred a single time. The top ten clones comprise around 8.9% of the sample.

In Seattle, one collaborating source enrolled patients while the infection was active and tracked those patients longitudinally over the course of disease. The collaborating institutions used their own protocols to collect whole blood in K2EDTA tubes. For TCRbeta analysis, collaborator samples were shipped as frozen whole blood, as isolated PBMCs, or as DNA extracted from either sample type. The record originates from a study of blood T cell repertoires in COVID-19 (TCRdb year 2020). Background on the whole study: Collaborator samples came from the United States, Italy and Spain and covered acute and convalescent phases of COVID-19. Where available, HLA class I and class II types were taken from metadata supplied by the sample provider and were not determined by assay-based typing. The repertoires were made available in a free public database intended to serve as a resource for research on the immune response to SARS-CoV-2. The prospective study material was composed of cDNA or gDNA derived from T cells, B-cell-depleted T cells, or PBMCs. The sample metadata nearly always contained a de-identified subject ID, COVID-19 status, age in years and sex. Subjects who had been exposed to COVID-19, were actively infected with it, or had recovered from it provided the deeply sampled blood TCRbeta repertoires that made up the dataset. Samples were obtained from the ongoing ImmuneRACE study (first 160 participants) and from 1,254 subjects provided by 6 global collaborators. General findings and caveats noted by the study authors: The quantity of clinical and demographic metadata differed by source and by participant and was supplied without curation.

This TCR was sampled from a woman aged 80 or over with COVID-19, enrolled during active disease. Sequencing was performed on peripheral blood. The rearrangement joined TRBV11-2 to TRBJ2-3; the D gene is unclear. Here the CDR3 is given as CASSSGTDTQYF. The DNA sequence is TGTGCCAGCAGCTCCGGGACAGATACGCAGTATTTT.